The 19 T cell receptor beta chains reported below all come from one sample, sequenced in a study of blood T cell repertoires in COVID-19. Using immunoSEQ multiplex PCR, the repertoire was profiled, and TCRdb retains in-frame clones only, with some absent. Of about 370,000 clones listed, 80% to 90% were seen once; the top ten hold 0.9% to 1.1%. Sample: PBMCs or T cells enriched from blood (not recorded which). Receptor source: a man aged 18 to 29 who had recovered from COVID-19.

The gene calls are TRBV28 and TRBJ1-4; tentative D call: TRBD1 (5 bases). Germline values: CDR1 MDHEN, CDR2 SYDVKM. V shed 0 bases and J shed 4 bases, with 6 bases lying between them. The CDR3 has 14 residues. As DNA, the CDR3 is TGTGCCAGCAGTTTATGGCAGGGTAATGAAAAACTGTTTTTT. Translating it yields CASSLWQGNEKLFF.

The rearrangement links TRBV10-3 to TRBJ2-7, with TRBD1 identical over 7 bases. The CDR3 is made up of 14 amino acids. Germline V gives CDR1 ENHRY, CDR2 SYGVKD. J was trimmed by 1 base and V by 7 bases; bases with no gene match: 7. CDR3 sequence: CAITPDRTSYEQYF. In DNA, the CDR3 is TGTGCCATCACCCCGGACAGGACATCCTACGAGCAGTACTTC.

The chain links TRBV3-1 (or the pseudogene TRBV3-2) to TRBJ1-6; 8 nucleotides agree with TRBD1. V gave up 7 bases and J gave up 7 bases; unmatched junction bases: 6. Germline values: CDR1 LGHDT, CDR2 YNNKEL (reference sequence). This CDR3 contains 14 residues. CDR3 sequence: CASNHRDRNSPLHF. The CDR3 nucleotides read TGTGCCAGCAACCACCGGGACAGGAATTCACCCCTCCACTTT.

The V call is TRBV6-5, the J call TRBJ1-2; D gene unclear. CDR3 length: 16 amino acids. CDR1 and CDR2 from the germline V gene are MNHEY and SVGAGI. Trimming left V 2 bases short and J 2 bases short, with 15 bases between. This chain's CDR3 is CASSYTRGRLNYGYTF. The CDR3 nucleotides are TGTGCCAGCAGTTACACGCGTGGGAGGTTAAACTATGGCTACACCTTC.

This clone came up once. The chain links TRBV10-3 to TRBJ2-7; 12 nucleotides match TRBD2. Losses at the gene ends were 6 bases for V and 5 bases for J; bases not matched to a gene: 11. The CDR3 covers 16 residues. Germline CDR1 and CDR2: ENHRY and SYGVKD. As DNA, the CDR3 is TGTGCCATCAGGGAGCCGACTAGCGGGAGTGGGAACGAGCAGTACTTC. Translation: CAIREPTSGSGNEQYF.

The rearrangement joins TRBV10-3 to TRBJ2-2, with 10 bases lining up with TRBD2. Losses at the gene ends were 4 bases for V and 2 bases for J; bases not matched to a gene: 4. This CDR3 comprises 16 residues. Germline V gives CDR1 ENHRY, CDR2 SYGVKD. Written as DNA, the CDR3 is TGTGCCATCAGTGGTACTAGCGGGACTAACACCGGGGAGCTGTTTTTT. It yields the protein CAISGTSGTNTGELFF.

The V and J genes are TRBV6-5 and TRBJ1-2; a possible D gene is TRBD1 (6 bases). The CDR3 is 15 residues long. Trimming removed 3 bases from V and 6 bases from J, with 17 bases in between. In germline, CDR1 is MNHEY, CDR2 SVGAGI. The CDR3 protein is CASSYYHGGPDGYTF. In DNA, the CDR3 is TGTGCCAGCAGTTATTACCACGGGGGGCCGGATGGCTACACCTTC.

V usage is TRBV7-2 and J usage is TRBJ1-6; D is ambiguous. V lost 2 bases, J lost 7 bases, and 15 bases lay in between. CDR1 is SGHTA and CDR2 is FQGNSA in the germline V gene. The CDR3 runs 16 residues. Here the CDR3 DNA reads TGTGCCAGCAGCTTAACTTTTGCAGGACTAAATTCACCCCTCCACTTT. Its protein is CASSLTFAGLNSPLHF.

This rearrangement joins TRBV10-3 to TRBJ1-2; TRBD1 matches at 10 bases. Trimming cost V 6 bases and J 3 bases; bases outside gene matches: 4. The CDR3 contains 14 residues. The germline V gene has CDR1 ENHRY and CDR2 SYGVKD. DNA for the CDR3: TGTGCCATCAGAGAGACAGGGGGCGACTATGGCTACACCTTC. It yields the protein CAIRETGGDYGYTF.

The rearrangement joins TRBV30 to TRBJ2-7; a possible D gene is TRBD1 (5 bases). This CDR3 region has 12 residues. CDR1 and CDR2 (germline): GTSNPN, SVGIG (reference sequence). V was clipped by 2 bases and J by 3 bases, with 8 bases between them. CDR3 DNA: TGTGCCTGGAGTCTCCAGGGCTACGAGCAGTACTTC. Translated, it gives CAWSLQGYEQYF.

The CDR3 here is CASSVEAGGNTGELFF. CDR3 coding DNA: TGTGCCAGCAGCGTAGAGGCGGGAGGCAACACCGGGGAGCTGTTTTTT. The chain joins TRBV9 to TRBJ2-2, with 8 positions matching TRBD2. J gave up 2 bases and V 0 bases, and 3 bases lay outside the gene matches. Looked up from germline, CDR1 is SGDLS and CDR2 is YYNGEE. The CDR3 extends over 16 amino acids.

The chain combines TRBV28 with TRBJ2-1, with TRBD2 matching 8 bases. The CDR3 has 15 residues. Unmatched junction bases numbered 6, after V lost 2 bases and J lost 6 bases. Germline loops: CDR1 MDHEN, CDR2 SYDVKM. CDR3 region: CASSLGIAGPNEQFF. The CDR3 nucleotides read TGTGCCAGCAGTTTAGGGATAGCGGGACCCAATGAGCAGTTCTTC. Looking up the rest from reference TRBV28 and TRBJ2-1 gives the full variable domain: DVKVTQSSRYLVKRTGEKVFLECVQDMDHENMFWYRQDPGLGLRLIYFSYDVKMKEKGDIPEGYSVSREKKERFSLILESASTNQTSMYLCASSLGIAGPNEQFFGPGTRLTVL.

As DNA, the CDR3 is TGCGCCAGCAGCTTGAAAACCAGGTCAGCGACTACCGTCACAGATACGCAGTATTTT. Translation: CASSLKTRSATTVTDTQYF. The rearrangement uses TRBV5-1 and TRBJ2-3, with a tentative D call TRBD2 (5 bases). Trimming left V 1 base short and J 2 bases short, with 23 bases between. The CDR3 is 19 residues long. CDR1 is SGHRS and CDR2 is YFSETQ in the germline V gene.

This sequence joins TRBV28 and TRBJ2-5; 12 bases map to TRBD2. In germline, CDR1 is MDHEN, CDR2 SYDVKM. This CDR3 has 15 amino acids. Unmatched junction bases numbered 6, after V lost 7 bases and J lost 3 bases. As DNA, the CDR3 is TGTGCCAGCACACTGACTAGCGGGAGAAAAGAGACCCAGTACTTC. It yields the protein CASTLTSGRKETQYF.

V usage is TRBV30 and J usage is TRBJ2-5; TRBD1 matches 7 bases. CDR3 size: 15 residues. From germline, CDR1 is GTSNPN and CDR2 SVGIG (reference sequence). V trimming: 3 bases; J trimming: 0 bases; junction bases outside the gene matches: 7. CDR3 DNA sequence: TGTGCCTGGAGAGAGGGACAGCTGTACCAAGAGACCCAGTACTTC. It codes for CAWREGQLYQETQYF.

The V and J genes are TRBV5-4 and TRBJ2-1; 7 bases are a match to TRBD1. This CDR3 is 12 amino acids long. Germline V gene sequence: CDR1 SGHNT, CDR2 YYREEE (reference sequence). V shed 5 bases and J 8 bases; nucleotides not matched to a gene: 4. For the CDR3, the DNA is TGTGCCAGCAGACAGGGGTACGATGAGCAGTTCTTC. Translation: CASRQGYDEQFF.

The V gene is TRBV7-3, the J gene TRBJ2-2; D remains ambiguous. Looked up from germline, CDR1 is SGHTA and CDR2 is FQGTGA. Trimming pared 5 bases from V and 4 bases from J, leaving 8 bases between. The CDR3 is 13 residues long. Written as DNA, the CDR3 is TGTGCCAGCAGCCCCCAATTCACCGGGGAGCTGTTTTTT. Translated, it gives CASSPQFTGELFF.

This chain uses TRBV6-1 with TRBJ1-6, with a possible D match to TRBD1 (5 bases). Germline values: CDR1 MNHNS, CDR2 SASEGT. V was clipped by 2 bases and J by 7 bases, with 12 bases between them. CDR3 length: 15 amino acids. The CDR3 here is CASSEIGAQNSPLHF. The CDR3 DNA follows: TGTGCCAGCAGTGAAATTGGGGCCCAGAATTCACCCCTCCACTTT.

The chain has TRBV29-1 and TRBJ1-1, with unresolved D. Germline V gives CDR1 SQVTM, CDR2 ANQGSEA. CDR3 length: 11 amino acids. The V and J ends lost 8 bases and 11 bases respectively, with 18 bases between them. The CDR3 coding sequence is TGCAGCTCGGAGGACTTGCAGATGGCTTTCTTT. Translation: CSSEDLQMAFF.